The clone carrying this T cell receptor beta chain was seen a handful of times. Sequencing was performed with immunoSEQ multiplex PCR; in TCRdb, only in-frame clones are kept and a portion is missing. The top ten hold about 0.7% of the sample, which has approximately 470,000 clones, approximately 90% seen once. This entry belongs to a study of blood T cell repertoires in COVID-19. V lost 6 bases to trimming and J lost 8 bases, with 13 bases between them. This CDR3 is 12 amino acids long. The TCR was taken from a young woman who had recovered from COVID-19. The rearrangement links TRBV12-3 or TRBV12-4 to TRBJ1-2; D is uncertain. The sequencing sample was made of PBMCs or T cells enriched from blood (not recorded which). The CDR3 nucleotides read TGTGCCAGCAGAACAGTATTCAACGGCTACACCTTC. Protein sequence: CASRTVFNGYTF.